This T cell receptor (beta chain) was captured by sequencing in a study of blood T cell repertoires in COVID-19. Study background: Sources were T cells, B-cell-depleted T cells, or PBMCs; the material itself was cDNA or gDNA.

The Seattle patients joined while their infection was active and were tracked longitudinally afterward. The repertoire was sequenced with immunoSEQ multiplex PCR; TCRdb's copy has only in-frame clones and lacks some. The sample carries roughly 410,000 clones, roughly 86% recorded once. There are 15 residues in the CDR3. Trimming shortened V by 2 bases and J by 1 base, and 9 bases separated the two germline ends. The germline V gene encodes CDR1 SGHAT and CDR2 FQNNGV. J is TRBJ1-5 and V is TRBV11-2; tentative D call: TRBD1 (6 bases). This clonotype was obtained from a woman aged 55-75 years with COVID-19, enrolled during active disease. Sample: peripheral blood. CDR3 DNA: TGTGCCAGCAGCTTAAGGGGGAGAAGCAATCAGCCCCAGCATTTT. This translates into CASSLRGRSNQPQHF.